Presented here are 20 T cell receptor beta chains from one specimen sequenced in a study of blood T cell repertoires in COVID-19. Produced via immunoSEQ multiplex PCR; TCRdb's table is partial and in-frame only. There are under 200,000 clones in the sample; about 80% occur only once, and more than 1.5% lies in the top ten. Sequenced input: peripheral blood. These receptors were obtained from a human donor in a cohort sampled during active COVID-19.

J is TRBJ2-5 and V is TRBV9; D may be TRBD1 (6 bases). CDR3 size: 15 residues. The germline CDR1 and CDR2 sequences are SGDLS and YYNGEE. Trimming shortened V by 0 bases and J by 5 bases, and 14 bases separated the two germline ends. CDR3: CASSVARGIQETQYF. The CDR3 nucleotides read TGTGCCAGCAGCGTAGCCAGGGGTATCCAGGAGACCCAGTACTTC.

The V gene is TRBV3-1 (or the pseudogene TRBV3-2), the J gene TRBJ1-5; 9 bases line up with TRBD1. This CDR3 is built from 14 residues. With 6 bases clipped from V and 7 bases from J, the junction kept 7 bases outside the gene matches. Germline V gene data show CDR1 as LGHDT and CDR2 as YNNKEL (reference sequence). This CDR3 reads CASSTQGASQPQHF. CDR3 sequence (DNA): TGTGCCAGCAGTACACAGGGGGCCTCCCAGCCCCAGCATTTT.

The chain recombines TRBV10-1 with TRBJ2-7; 7 nucleotides align to TRBD1. Germline V CDR1 and CDR2: WNHNN, SYGVQD (reference sequence). J lost 3 bases, V lost 4 bases, and 6 bases had no gene match. The CDR3 consists of 14 residues. CDR3: CASSAGGPSYEQYF. Written as DNA, the CDR3 is TGCGCCAGCAGTGCAGGGGGACCGAGCTACGAGCAGTACTTC.

In its sample, this clone was seen once. The chain is built from TRBV19 and TRBJ2-1; 11 bases match TRBD2. With 3 bases clipped from V and 8 bases from J, the junction kept 6 bases outside the gene matches. Germline V gives CDR1 LNHDA, CDR2 SQIVND (reference sequence). This CDR3 has 15 residues. CDR3 nucleotide sequence: TGTGCCAGTAGTATTATGGCACTAGCGGGGGATGAGCAGTTCTTC. As protein: CASSIMALAGDEQFF.

This chain joins TRBV28 and TRBJ1-5; D gene uncertain. The CDR3 sequence is 14 residues long. Trimming took off 3 bases at V and 3 bases at J, with 9 bases between the two ends. Germline lookup yields CDR1 MDHEN and CDR2 SYDVKM. The CDR3 here is CASSFQQTNQPQHF. CDR3 nucleotide sequence: TGTGCCAGCAGTTTTCAACAGACCAATCAGCCCCAGCATTTT.

J is TRBJ2-7 and V is TRBV18; the D gene is possibly TRBD1 (5 bases). The V gene's germline CDR1 is KGHSH and CDR2 LQKENI. With 3 bases removed from V and 2 bases from J, the gap between germline ends came to 14 bases. The CDR3 length is 15 residues. The CDR3 spells CASSPGQGSPYEQYF. The CDR3 coding sequence is TGTGCCAGCTCACCTGGACAAGGATCCCCCTACGAGCAGTACTTC. The full variable domain, rest sourced from reference TRBV18 and TRBJ2-7, is NAGVMQNPRHLVRRRGQEARLRCSPMKGHSHVYWYRQLPEEGLKFMVYLQKENIIDESGMPKERFSAEFPKEGPSILRIQQVVRGDSAAYFCASSPGQGSPYEQYFGPGTRLTVT.

The chain couples TRBV5-1 to TRBJ1-4; tentatively, D is TRBD1 (5 bases). CDR1 is SGHRS and CDR2 is YFSETQ in the germline V gene. This CDR3 has 14 amino acids. The V end lost 4 bases, the J end lost 4 bases, and 11 bases lay between the germline ends. CDR3 loop: CASSPDSNNEKLFF. The CDR3 coding sequence is TGCGCCAGCAGCCCAGACAGCAATAATGAAAAACTGTTTTTT.

A single count supports this clone. The chain carries TRBV19 and TRBJ2-3, with TRBD2 matching 7 bases. The V gene end was trimmed by 3 bases and the J gene end by 3 bases; junction bases not matched to a gene: 9. The CDR3 is 16 residues long. CDR1 is LNHDA and CDR2 is SQIVND in the germline V gene (reference sequence). CDR3 in DNA: TGTGCCAGTAGTATCCCGCGGGGAGGGATAACAGATACGCAGTATTTT. Amino acids: CASSIPRGGITDTQYF.

The genes are TRBV7-3 and TRBJ2-7, with 9 bases lining up with TRBD2. The CDR3 length is 13 residues. The germline V gene has CDR1 SGHTA and CDR2 FQGTGA. Losses at the gene ends were 5 bases for V and 5 bases for J; bases not matched to a gene: 4. The CDR3 here is CASSPGLADEQYF. The CDR3 DNA is TGTGCCAGCAGCCCGGGACTAGCTGACGAGCAGTACTTC.

The genes are TRBV5-5 and TRBJ2-7, with 10 bases matching TRBD1. The V and J ends lost 0 bases and 3 bases, in that order; junction bases with no gene match: 0. Looked up from germline, CDR1 is SGHKS and CDR2 is YYEKEE (reference sequence). This CDR3 is 14 amino acids long. The CDR3 nucleotides are TGTGCCAGCAGCTTGGGGACAGGGGGCTACGAGCAGTACTTC. Translation: CASSLGTGGYEQYF.

The rearrangement uses TRBV29-1 and TRBJ2-7; D is possibly TRBD2 (6 bases). The CDR3 runs 12 residues. CDR1 and CDR2 (germline): SQVTM, ANQGSEA. Trimming took 6 bases from V and 7 from J, leaving 16 bases between them. The CDR3 DNA reads as TGCAGCGTATTGCGGGACGGCCAAGAGCAGTACTTC. This sequence encodes CSVLRDGQEQYF.

V usage is TRBV12-3 or TRBV12-4 and J usage is TRBJ1-2, with TRBD1 matching 9 bases. The CDR3 loop spans 13 amino acids. With 7 bases clipped from V and 4 bases from J, the junction kept 4 bases outside the gene matches. CDR3 region: CASTSDRGYGYTF. The CDR3 DNA is TGTGCCAGCACTTCGGACAGGGGCTATGGCTACACCTTC.

This clone was recorded once. The chain recombines TRBV7-9 with TRBJ2-1; TRBD2 is a possible D gene (6 bases). The CDR3 contains 15 residues. Germline CDR1 is SEHNR and CDR2 is FQNEAQ (reference sequence). The ends were cut back, 5 bases at V and 6 bases at J, with 17 bases in the middle. CDR3 in amino acids: CASSLGTGRSNEQFF. The CDR3 DNA reads as TGTGCCAGCAGCCTCGGGACTGGACGTTCCAATGAGCAGTTCTTC.

This clone was detected only once. In DNA, the CDR3 is TGTGCCAGCAGTTTAGTTCAGGGTCAAACTGAAGCTTTCTTT. It encodes CASSLVQGQTEAFF. The chain links TRBV28 to TRBJ1-1, with a possible D match to TRBD1 (5 bases). From germline, CDR1 is MDHEN and CDR2 SYDVKM. Trimming took 2 bases from V and 5 from J, leaving 12 bases between them. The CDR3 loop spans 14 amino acids.

This clone occurred once. The chain carries TRBV6-5 and TRBJ1-5, with TRBD1 identical over 7 bases. The germline gives CDR1 MNHEY, CDR2 SVGAGI. The CDR3 runs to 13 residues. V lost 6 bases, J lost 4 bases, and 3 bases stayed unmatched. The chain's CDR3 is CASSATGNQPQHF. The CDR3 DNA reads as TGTGCCAGCAGCGCGACAGGGAATCAGCCCCAGCATTTT.

This clone was detected only once. The chain combines TRBV6-1 with TRBJ1-5; TRBD1 matches 8 bases. The CDR3 consists of 16 residues. After removal of 1 base from V and 6 bases from J, the junction contained 8 bases not matched to a gene. CDR1 and CDR2 (germline): MNHNS, SASEGT. CDR3 sequence: CASSEGYRDRSQPQHF. The CDR3 bases are TGTGCCAGCAGTGAAGGGTACCGGGACAGGTCTCAGCCCCAGCATTTT.

CDR3 sequence reads: CASSSVGLAGDQETQYF. CDR3 DNA sequence: TGTGCCAGCAGTTCCGTGGGACTAGCGGGAGATCAAGAGACCCAGTACTTC. The chain combines TRBV28 with TRBJ2-5, with 14 bases lining up with TRBD2. The CDR3 runs 17 residues. Germline-derived CDR1 and CDR2 are MDHEN and SYDVKM. The V and J ends lost 4 bases and 2 bases, in that order; junction bases with no gene match: 6.

The chain employs TRBV28 and TRBJ1-1; possibly TRBD1 for D (6 bases). This CDR3 is built from 17 residues. The germline V and J ends were trimmed by 3 bases and 1 base, with 18 bases remaining between them. The germline V gene has CDR1 MDHEN and CDR2 SYDVKM. CDR3 sequence: CASSFPHQGLPNTEAFF. CDR3 sequence (DNA): TGTGCCAGCAGTTTCCCACATCAGGGGCTTCCGAACACTGAAGCTTTCTTT.

The V gene is TRBV7-8, the J gene TRBJ2-7; 8 nucleotides agree with TRBD1. The germline V gene encodes CDR1 SGHVS and CDR2 FQNEAQ. J was trimmed by 9 bases and V by 5 bases; bases with no gene match: 6. The CDR3 extends over 12 amino acids. The CDR3 DNA follows: TGTGCCAGCAGCCCAGGGGGCCCAGGGCAGTACTTC. Its protein product is CASSPGGPGQYF.

V is TRBV6-2 or TRBV6-3 and J is TRBJ1-5; 9 bases are a match to TRBD1. CDR1 MNHEY and CDR2 SVGEGT come from the germline V gene. V lost 2 bases to trimming and J lost 4 bases; unmatched junction nucleotides: 9. The CDR3 has 17 amino acids. CDR3 residues: CASSYTAGTGSNQPQHF. The CDR3 DNA reads TGTGCCAGCAGTTACACGGCCGGGACAGGGTCAAATCAGCCCCAGCATTTT.